This T cell receptor beta chain was captured in a study of pediatric ulcerative colitis. Repertoires were generated with immunoSEQ multiplex PCR, while TCRdb's copy carries only in-frame clones and drops some. The sample lists about 32,000 clones, roughly 78% occurring once. V lost 0 bases and J lost 4; bases outside the gene matches: 10. The CDR3 loop spans 17 amino acids. Germline V lookup: CDR1 MNHNS, CDR2 SASEGT. Sequenced: blood. The origin of this receptor is a boy aged 5-17 years with severe ulcerative colitis. The chain combines TRBV6-1 with TRBJ2-7; 9 bases line up with TRBD1. DNA for the CDR3: TGTGCCAGCAGTGAAGCGTCCAAGGGACAGGGTTGGTACGAGCAGTACTTC. This encodes CASSEASKGQGWYEQYF.